This TCR beta chain was recovered during a study of early T cells in non-severe SARS-CoV-2 infection. Study background: Bulk RNA from unsorted whole blood was sequenced; chains were unpaired.

The CDR3 is 13 residues long. The ends were cut back, 3 bases at V and 8 bases at J, with 14 bases in the middle. Germline CDR1 and CDR2: SGHDT and YYEEEE. Notes on this clonotype: What it binds is not known.

Individual cDNA molecules received unique molecular identifiers. TCRdb independently ran MiXCR on the 5' RACE reads; one entry per CDR3 protein. The sample records roughly 32,000 distinct CDR3 sequences, around 7% being singletons. Study-wide findings and caveats: Database matching using VDJdb favored anti-spike CD8 responses, with private and CD4 specificities left missing.

This TCR was sampled from an adult who was a healthcare worker with PCR-confirmed SARS-CoV-2 infection or an uninfected control (not recorded which). What was sequenced was whole blood. The chain is built from TRBV5-6 and TRBJ1-2; possibly TRBD1 for D (6 bases). CDR3 sequence reads: CASSWAGVYGYTF. In DNA form, the CDR3 reads TGTGCCAGCAGCTGGGCAGGGGTGTACGGCTACACCTTC.